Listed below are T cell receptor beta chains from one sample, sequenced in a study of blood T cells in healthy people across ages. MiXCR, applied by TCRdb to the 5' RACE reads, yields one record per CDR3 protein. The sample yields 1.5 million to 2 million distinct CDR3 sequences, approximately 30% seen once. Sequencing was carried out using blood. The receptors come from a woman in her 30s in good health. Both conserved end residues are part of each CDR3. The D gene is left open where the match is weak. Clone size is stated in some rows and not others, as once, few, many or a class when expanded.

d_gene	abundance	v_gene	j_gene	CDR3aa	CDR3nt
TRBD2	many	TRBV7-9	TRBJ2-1	CASSYDSSGRRGEQFF	TGTGCCAGCAGCTACGACTCTAGCGGGAGAAGGGGTGAGCAGTTCTTC
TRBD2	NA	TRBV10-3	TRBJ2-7	CAISAPTSGDAYEQYF	TGTGCCATCAGTGCCCCGACTAGCGGGGACGCCTACGAGCAGTACTTC
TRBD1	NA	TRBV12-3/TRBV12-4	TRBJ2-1	CASRPRDRTYNEQFF	TGTGCCAGCAGACCCCGGGACAGGACCTACAATGAGCAGTTCTTC
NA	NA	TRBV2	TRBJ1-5	CASSESKDSNQPQHF	TGTGCCAGCAGTGAATCAAAGGACAGCAATCAGCCCCAGCATTTT
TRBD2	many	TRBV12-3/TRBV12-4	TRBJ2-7	CASRGLAGGYYEQYF	TGTGCCAGCAGAGGACTAGCGGGGGGTTACTACGAGCAGTACTTC
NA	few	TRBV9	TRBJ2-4	CASGAGENIQYF	TGTGCCAGCGGGGCAGGAGAAAACATTCAGTACTTC
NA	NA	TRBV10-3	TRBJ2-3	CAIQGIADTQYF	TGTGCCATACAGGGTATCGCAGATACGCAGTATTTT
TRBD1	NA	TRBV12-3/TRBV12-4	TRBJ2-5	CASSEPRGLGETQYF	TGTGCCAGCAGCGAACCCAGGGGGCTGGGGGAGACCCAGTACTTC
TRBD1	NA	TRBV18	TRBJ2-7	CASSLRQGNGHEQYF	TGTGCCAGCTCGTTAAGACAGGGAAATGGCCACGAGCAGTACTTC
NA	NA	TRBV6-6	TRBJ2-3	CASSYLALVRPDTQYF	TGTGCCAGCAGTTACCTCGCACTAGTAAGGCCAGATACGCAGTATTTT
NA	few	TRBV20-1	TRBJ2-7	CSAGDGITPCEQYF	TGCAGTGCTGGGGACGGGATCACTCCGTGCGAGCAGTACTTC
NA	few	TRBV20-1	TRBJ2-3	CSARTLSGEVRDTQYF	TGCAGTGCTAGGACTTTATCGGGAGAAGTAAGGGATACGCAGTATTTT
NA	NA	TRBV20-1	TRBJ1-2	CSVQRPGAYGYTF	TGCAGTGTCCAGAGGCCGGGGGCATATGGCTACACCTTC
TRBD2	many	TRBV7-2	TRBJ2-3	CASSLTTSGSGDTQYF	TGTGCCAGCAGCCTAACGACTAGCGGGAGTGGAGATACGCAGTATTTT
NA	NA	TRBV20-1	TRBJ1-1	CSASRPVKNTEASF	TGCAGTGCTAGTCGGCCCGTGAAGAACACTGAAGCTTCCTTT
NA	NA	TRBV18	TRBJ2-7	CASSPTMDSHEQYF	TGTGCCAGCTCACCGACGATGGACTCCCACGAGCAGTACTTC
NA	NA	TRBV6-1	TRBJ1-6	CASSECSPLHF	TGTGCCAGCAGTGAGTGTTCACCCCTCCACTTT
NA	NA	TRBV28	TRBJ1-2	CASISGYGYTF	TGTGCCAGCATCTCCGGTTATGGCTACACCTTC
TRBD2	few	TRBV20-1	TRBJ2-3	CSASRASGRPTDTQYF	TGCAGTGCTAGTCGGGCCAGCGGGAGGCCCACAGATACGCAGTATTTT
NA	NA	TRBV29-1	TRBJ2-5	CSVEGDRDQETQYF	TGCAGCGTTGAAGGGGATCGCGATCAAGAGACCCAGTACTTC
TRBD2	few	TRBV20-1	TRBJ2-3	CSARGLAGESTDTQYF	TGCAGTGCTAGAGGACTAGCGGGGGAGAGCACAGATACGCAGTATTTT
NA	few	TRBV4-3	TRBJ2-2	CASSQARGNTGELFF	TGCGCCAGCAGCCAAGCCCGGGGAAACACCGGGGAGCTGTTTTTT
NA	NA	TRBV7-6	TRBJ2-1	CASSLATTEQFF	TGTGCCAGCAGCTTAGCCACGACTGAGCAGTTCTTC
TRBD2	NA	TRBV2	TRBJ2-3	CASKRSAGGQDTQYF	TGTGCCAGCAAGAGGTCGGCGGGGGGTCAAGATACGCAGTATTTT
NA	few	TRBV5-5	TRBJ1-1	CASTRGEGLNTEAFF	TGTGCCAGCACCCGGGGGGAGGGACTGAACACTGAAGCTTTCTTT
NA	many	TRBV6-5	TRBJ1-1	CASSDYGTQNTEAFF	TGTGCCAGCTCAGATTACGGTACCCAGAACACTGAAGCTTTCTTT
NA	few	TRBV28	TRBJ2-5	CASSLPGRLRETQYF	TGTGCCAGCAGTTTACCCGGACGGCTGAGGGAGACCCAGTACTTC
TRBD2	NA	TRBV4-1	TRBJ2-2	CASSQGTFGGAFGELFF	TGCGCCAGCAGCCAAGGGACGTTCGGGGGGGCTTTCGGGGAGCTGTTTTTT
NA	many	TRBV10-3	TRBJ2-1	CAISSPPSTGSEQFF	TGTGCCATCAGCTCCCCTCCCTCGACTGGCAGTGAGCAGTTCTTC
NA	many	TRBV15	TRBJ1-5	CATSRAQGSYSNQPQHF	TGTGCCACCAGCAGAGCTCAGGGATCCTATAGCAATCAGCCCCAGCATTTT
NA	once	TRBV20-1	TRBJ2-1	CSAGDEYNNEQFF	TGCAGTGCTGGAGACGAATATAACAATGAGCAGTTCTTC
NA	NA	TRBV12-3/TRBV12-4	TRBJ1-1	CAGSLGLGNTEAFF	TGTGCCGGCAGTTTAGGTCTAGGAAACACTGAAGCTTTCTTT
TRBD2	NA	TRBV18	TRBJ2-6	CASSPGLADPSGANVLTF	TGTGCCAGCTCGCCGGGACTAGCGGACCCCTCTGGGGCCAACGTCCTGACTTTC
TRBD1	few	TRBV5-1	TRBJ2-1	CASSNNDRGLYNEQFF	TGCGCCAGCAGCAACAACGACAGGGGGCTCTACAATGAGCAGTTCTTC
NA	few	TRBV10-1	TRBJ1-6	CASSEGQVNSPLHF	TGCGCCAGCAGTGAAGGCCAGGTTAATTCACCCCTCCACTTT
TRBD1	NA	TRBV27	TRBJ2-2	CATTGQGPNTGERFF	TGTGCCACAACCGGACAGGGCCCGAACACCGGGGAGCGGTTTTTT
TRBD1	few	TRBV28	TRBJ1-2	CASRGQGLLNYGYTF	TGTGCTTCACGAGGACAGGGTCTCCTTAACTATGGCTACACCTTC
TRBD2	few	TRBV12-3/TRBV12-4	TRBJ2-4	CASSPDLAGGPLPYF	TGTGCCAGCAGTCCCGACCTAGCGGGAGGGCCCCTTCCGTACTTC
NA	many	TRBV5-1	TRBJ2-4	CASSRMPKNIQYF	TGCGCCAGCAGCCGCATGCCCAAAAACATTCAGTACTTC
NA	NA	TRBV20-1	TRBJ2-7	CSVKTDLSYEQYF	TGCAGTGTAAAGACAGATCTCTCCTACGAGCAGTACTTC
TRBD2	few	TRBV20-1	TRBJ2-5	CSARLAEPYEEETQYF	TGCAGTGCCCGACTAGCAGAGCCCTACGAGGAAGAGACCCAGTACTTC
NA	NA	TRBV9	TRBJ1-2	CASRPREQGPYGYTF	TGTGCCAGCAGACCAAGAGAACAGGGCCCCTATGGCTACACCTTC
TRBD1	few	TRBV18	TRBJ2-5	CASSPLDRGETQYF	TGTGCCAGCTCACCATTGGACAGGGGGGAGACCCAGTACTTC
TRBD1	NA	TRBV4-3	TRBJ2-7	CASSQGRGQGVGNEQYF	TGCGCCAGCAGCCAAGGCAGGGGGCAGGGCGTGGGAAATGAGCAGTACTTC
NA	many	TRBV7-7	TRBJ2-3	CASSSDPRSDTQYF	TGTGCCAGCAGCTCGGACCCGAGGTCAGATACGCAGTATTTT